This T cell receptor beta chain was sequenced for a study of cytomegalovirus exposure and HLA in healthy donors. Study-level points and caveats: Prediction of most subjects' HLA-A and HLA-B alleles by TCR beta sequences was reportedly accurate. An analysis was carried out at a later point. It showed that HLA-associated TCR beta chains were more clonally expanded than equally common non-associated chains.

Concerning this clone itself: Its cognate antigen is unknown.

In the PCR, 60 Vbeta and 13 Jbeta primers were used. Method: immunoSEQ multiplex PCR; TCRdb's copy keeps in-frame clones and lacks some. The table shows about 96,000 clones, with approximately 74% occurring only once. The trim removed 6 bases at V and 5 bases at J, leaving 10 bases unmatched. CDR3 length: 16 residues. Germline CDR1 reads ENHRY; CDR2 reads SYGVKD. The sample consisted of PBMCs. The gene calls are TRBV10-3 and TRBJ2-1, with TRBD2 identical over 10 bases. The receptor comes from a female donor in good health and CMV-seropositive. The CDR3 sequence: CAIRDPSSGSDNEQFF. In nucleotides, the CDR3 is TGTGCCATCAGGGACCCCTCTAGCGGGAGCGACAATGAGCAGTTCTTC.